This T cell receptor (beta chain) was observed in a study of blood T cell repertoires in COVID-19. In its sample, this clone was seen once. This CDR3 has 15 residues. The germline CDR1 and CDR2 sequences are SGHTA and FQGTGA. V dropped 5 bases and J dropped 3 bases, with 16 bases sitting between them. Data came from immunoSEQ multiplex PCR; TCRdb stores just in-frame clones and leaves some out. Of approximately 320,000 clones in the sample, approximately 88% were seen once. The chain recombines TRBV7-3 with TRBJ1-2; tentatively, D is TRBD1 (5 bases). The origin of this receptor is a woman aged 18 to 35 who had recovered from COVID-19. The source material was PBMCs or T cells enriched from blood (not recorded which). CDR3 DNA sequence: TGTGCCAGCAGCATAGGGGAGGGGAGCGACTATGGCTACACCTTC. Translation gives CASSIGEGSDYGYTF.